This record looks at one T cell receptor (beta chain) sequence and its context. The target antigen is unknown. The sample belongs to a study of post-analysis software for immune sequencing data. Germline V gene lookup returns CDR1 SGHDN and CDR2 FVKESK. This CDR3 has 13 amino acids. General study points: Patients carried several TRBV segments more frequently than controls did, and TRBV5-6, TRBV5-1 and TRBV20-1 were among them.

Unique molecular identifiers were present in the TCR beta cDNA libraries. T cells numbering about 0.85 to 10 million yielded cDNA molecules that totaled about 500,000. One entry per CDR3 protein results from TCRdb running MiXCR on the PCR reads. The table records about 810,000 distinct CDR3 sequences, around 50% of them present only once. The sample was blood. This chain joins TRBV14 and TRBJ2-5; 7 bases are shared with TRBD1. With the DNA end fitting TRBJ2-7 better, the J assignment may be wrong. This TCR derives from a girl aged 5-17 years with multiple sclerosis. The chain's CDR3 is CASSQPTGVEQYF. CDR3 bases: TGTGCCAGCAGCCAGCCCACAGGGGTCGAGCAGTACTTC.